This TCR beta chain was found in a study of somatic mutations in cytotoxic T cells in rheumatoid arthritis. Points from the study as a whole: Antigen targets of the expanded CD8+ clones remained unidentified.

Once isolated by positive magnetic bead selection, the CD4+ and CD8+ cells had their purity checked by flow cytometry. The ends were cut back, 6 bases at V and 0 bases at J, with 8 bases in the middle. Germline-derived CDR1 and CDR2 are LGHNT and FRNRAP. This CDR3 has 13 amino acids. Authors' processing steps: Published virus-specific TCRB sequences matched only a few of the patient CD8+ clones exceeding 1%. Assay used: immunoSEQ multiplex PCR; TCRdb lists only in-frame clones, some missing. V, J and clone size are those of that table, while D and trimming were read from the DNA. The data show 6,300 or so clones, about 80% seen once. This clone has a handful of counts. Antigen specificity is unknown.

The material was CD8+ T cells sorted from blood, obtained at a follow-up visit. The rearrangement uses TRBV12-5 and TRBJ1-2; D possibly corresponds to TRBD1 (5 bases). This clonotype was sampled from a woman aged 70-85 years with rheumatoid arthritis. The DNA of the CDR3 is TGTGCTAGTGGCAGGGAACCTAACTATGGCTACACCTTC. Translating gives CASGREPNYGYTF.